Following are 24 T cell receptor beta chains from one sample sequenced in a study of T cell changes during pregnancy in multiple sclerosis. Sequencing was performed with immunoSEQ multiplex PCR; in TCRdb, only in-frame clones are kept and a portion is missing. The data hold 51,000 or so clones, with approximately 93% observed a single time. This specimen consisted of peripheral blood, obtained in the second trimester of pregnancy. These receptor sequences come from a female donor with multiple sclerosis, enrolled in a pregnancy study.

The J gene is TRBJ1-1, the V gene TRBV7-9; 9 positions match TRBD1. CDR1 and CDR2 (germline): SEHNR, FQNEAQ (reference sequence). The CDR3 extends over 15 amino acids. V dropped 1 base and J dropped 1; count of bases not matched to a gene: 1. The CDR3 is CASSLGQGENTEAFF. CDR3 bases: TGTGCCAGCAGCTTAGGACAGGGGGAGAACACTGAAGCTTTCTTT.

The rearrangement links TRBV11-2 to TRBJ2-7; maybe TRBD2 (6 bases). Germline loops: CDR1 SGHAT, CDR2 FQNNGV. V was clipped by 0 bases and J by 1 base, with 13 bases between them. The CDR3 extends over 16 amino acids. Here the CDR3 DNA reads TGTGCCAGCAGCTTAGATCTCGGCGCGGGATCCTACGAGCAGTACTTC. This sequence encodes CASSLDLGAGSYEQYF.

The CDR3 sequence is CASSTGLAGAYEQYF. The CDR3 DNA reads as TGTGCCAGCAGCACCGGACTAGCGGGAGCCTACGAGCAGTACTTC. The chain has TRBV11-2 and TRBJ2-7; 13 bases are shared with TRBD2. The CDR3 length is 15 residues. The V gene's germline CDR1 is SGHAT and CDR2 FQNNGV. Unmatched junction bases numbered 3, after V lost 5 bases and J lost 2 bases.

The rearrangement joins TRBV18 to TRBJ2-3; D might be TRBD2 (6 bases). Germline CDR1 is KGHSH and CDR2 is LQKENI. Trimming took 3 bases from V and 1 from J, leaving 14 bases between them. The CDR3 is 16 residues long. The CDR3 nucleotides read TGTGCCAGCTCACCCGGGAGTTGGAGGGGCACAGATACGCAGTATTTT. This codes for CASSPGSWRGTDTQYF.

In nucleotides, the CDR3 is TGTGCCAGCAGCCCGACTAGCGGTTACACAGATACGCAGTATTTT. It specifies CASSPTSGYTDTQYF. The chain carries TRBV9 and TRBJ2-3; 9 bases map to TRBD2. With V trimmed by 4 bases and J by 2 bases, 5 bases remained unmatched. Germline V gives CDR1 SGDLS, CDR2 YYNGEE. This CDR3 spans 15 amino acids.

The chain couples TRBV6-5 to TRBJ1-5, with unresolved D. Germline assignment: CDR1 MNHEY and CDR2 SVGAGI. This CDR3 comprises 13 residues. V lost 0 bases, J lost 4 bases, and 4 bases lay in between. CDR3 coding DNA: TGTGCCAGCAGTTACTCCTCGAATCAGCCCCAGCATTTT. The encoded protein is CASSYSSNQPQHF.

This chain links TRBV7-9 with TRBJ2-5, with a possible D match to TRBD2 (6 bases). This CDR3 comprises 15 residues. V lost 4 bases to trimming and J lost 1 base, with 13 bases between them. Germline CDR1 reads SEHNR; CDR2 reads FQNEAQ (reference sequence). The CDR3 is CASSSRLGVQETQYF. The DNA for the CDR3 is TGTGCCAGCAGCTCAAGACTAGGGGTCCAAGAGACCCAGTACTTC.

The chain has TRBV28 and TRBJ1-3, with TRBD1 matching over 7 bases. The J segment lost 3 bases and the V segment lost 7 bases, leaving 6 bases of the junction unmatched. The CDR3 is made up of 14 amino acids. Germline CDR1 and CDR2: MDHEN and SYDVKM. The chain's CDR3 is CASNRGGFGNTIYF. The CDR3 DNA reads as TGTGCCAGCAACCGAGGGGGCTTTGGAAACACCATATATTTT.

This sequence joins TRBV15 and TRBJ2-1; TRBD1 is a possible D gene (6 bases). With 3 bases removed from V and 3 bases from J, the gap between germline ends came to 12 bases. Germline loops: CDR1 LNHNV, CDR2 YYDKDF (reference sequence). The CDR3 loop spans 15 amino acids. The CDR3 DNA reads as TGTGCCACCAGCAGTATCCGGGACAACTACAATGAGCAGTTCTTC. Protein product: CATSSIRDNYNEQFF.

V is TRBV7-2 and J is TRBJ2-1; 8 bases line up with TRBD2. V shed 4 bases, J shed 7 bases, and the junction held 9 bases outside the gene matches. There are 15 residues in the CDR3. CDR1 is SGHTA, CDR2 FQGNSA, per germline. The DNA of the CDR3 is TGTGCCAGCAGCTCTGCTAGCGGGCTCTTTAATGAGCAGTTCTTC. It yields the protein CASSSASGLFNEQFF.

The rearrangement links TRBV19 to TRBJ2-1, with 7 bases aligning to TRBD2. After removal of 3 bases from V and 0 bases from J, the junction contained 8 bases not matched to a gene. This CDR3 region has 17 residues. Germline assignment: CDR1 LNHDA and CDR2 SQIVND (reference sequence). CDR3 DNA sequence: TGTGCCAGTAGTATCGTAGAGGGGAGGGGCTCCTACAATGAGCAGTTCTTC. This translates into CASSIVEGRGSYNEQFF.

The DNA for the CDR3 is TGTGCCAGCAGCTTAGCGGGAGGGCCCGAGCAGTACTTC. It yields the protein CASSLAGGPEQYF. The rearrangement joins TRBV7-2 to TRBJ2-7; 7 bases agree with TRBD2. This CDR3 region has 13 residues. V was clipped by 0 bases and J by 6 bases; unmatched bases: 2. The germline CDR1 and CDR2 sequences are SGHTA and FQGNSA.

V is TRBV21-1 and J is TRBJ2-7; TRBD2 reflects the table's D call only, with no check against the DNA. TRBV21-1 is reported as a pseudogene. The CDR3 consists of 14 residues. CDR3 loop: CASSTGTLPYEQYF. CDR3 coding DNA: TGTGCCAGCAGCACGGGGACTTTACCCTACGAGCAGTACTTC.

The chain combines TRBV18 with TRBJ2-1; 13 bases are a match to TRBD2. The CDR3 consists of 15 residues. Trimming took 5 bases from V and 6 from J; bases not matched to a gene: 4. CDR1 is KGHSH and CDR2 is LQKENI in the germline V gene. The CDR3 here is CASSIGLAGVNEQFF. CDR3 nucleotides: TGTGCCAGCTCAATCGGACTAGCGGGAGTCAATGAGCAGTTCTTC.

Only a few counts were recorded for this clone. Written as DNA, the CDR3 is TGTGCCAGCACCCAGAAGGGGGTTGAAGCTTTCTTT. It translates to CASTQKGVEAFF. The chain is built from TRBV2 and TRBJ1-1, with D possibly TRBD1 on 6 matching bases. Deletions cut 7 bases from V and 7 bases from J, with 13 bases between. Germline loops: CDR1 SNHLY, CDR2 FYNNEI. The CDR3 has 12 residues.

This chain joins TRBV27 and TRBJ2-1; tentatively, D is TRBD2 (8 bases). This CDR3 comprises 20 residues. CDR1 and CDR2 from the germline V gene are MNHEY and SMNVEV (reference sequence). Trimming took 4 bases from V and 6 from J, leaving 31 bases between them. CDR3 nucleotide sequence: TGTGCCAGCAGTTCCGAACAGGGGATCGGGAGGGCCTTCGGGTTCAATGAGCAGTTCTTC. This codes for CASSSEQGIGRAFGFNEQFF.

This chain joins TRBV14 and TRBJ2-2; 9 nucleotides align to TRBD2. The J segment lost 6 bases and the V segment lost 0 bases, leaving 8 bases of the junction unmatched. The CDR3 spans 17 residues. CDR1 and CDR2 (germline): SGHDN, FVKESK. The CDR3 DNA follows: TGTGCCAGCAGCCAAGATATAACTAGCGGGCGTTCCGGGGAGCTGTTTTTT. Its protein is CASSQDITSGRSGELFF.

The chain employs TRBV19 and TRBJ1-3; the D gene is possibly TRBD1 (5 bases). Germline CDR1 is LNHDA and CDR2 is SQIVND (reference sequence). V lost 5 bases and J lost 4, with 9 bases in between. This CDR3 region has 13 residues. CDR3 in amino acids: CASSRGTGNTIYF. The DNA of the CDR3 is TGTGCCAGTAGTCGGGGGACCGGAAACACCATATATTTT.

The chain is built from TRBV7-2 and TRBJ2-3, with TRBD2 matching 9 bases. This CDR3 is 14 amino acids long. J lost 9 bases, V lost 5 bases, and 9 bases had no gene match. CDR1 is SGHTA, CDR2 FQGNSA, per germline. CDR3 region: CASSGEGLAGTQYF. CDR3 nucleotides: TGTGCCAGCAGCGGGGAGGGACTAGCAGGGACGCAGTATTTT.

CDR3 nucleotides: TGTGCCAGCGGACACCGATCTAGCGGGAGTACCTACGAGCAGTACTTC. It encodes CASGHRSSGSTYEQYF. The genes are TRBV5-4 and TRBJ2-7; TRBD2 matches 10 bases. V trimming: 7 bases; J trimming: 2 bases; junction bases outside the gene matches: 12. The germline V gene encodes CDR1 SGHNT and CDR2 YYREEE (reference sequence). CDR3 length equals 16 residues.

The DNA for the CDR3 is TGTGCCACCAGCAGAGATGCAGAAAAGGAGACCCAGTACTTC. Residues: CATSRDAEKETQYF. The chain has TRBV15 and TRBJ2-5, with no clear D. CDR3 length equals 14 residues. Trimming removed 0 bases at V and 5 bases at J, with 10 bases between. Germline values: CDR1 LNHNV, CDR2 YYDKDF (reference sequence).

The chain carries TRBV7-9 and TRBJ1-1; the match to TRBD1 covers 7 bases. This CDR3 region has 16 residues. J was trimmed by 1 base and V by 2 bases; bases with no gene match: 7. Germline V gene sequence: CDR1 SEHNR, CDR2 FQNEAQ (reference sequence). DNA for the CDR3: TGTGCCAGCAGCTTACTGCGAGACAGGGCGAACACTGAAGCTTTCTTT. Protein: CASSLLRDRANTEAFF.

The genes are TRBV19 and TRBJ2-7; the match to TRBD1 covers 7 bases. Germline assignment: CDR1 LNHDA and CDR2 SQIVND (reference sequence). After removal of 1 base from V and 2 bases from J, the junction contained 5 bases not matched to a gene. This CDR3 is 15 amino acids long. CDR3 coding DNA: TGTGCCAGTAGTATAGGGGGGCAGGGGGCCTACGAGCAGTACTTC. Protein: CASSIGGQGAYEQYF. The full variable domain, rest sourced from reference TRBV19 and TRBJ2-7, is DGGITQSPKYLFRKEGQNVTLSCEQNLNHDAMYWYRQDPGQGLRLIYYSQIVNDFQKGDIAEGYSVSREKKESFPLTVTSAQKNPTAFYLCASSIGGQGAYEQYFGPGTRLTVT.

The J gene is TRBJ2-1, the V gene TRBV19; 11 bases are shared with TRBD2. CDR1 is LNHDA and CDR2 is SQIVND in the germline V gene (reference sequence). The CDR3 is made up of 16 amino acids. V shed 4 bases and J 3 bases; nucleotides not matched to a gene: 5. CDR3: CASSTITSGSYNEQFF. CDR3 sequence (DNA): TGTGCCAGTAGTACAATCACTAGCGGGAGCTACAATGAGCAGTTCTTC.